The 5 T cell receptor beta chains reported below all come from one sample, sequenced in a study of CD8 T cells in Susac syndrome. With random hexamers, about 0.5 to 1 ug RNA was reverse transcribed. TCRdb re-analysed the immunoSEQ multiplex PCR reads in MiXCR, keeping a single row per CDR3 protein. The table lists about 180,000 distinct CDR3 sequences, about 95% of them singletons. The sequenced material came from CD8+ T cells from PBMCs. These receptors were obtained from a human donor with multiple sclerosis.

The V and J genes are TRBV4-1 and TRBJ2-2, with D perhaps matching TRBD2 (6 bases). The CDR3 spans 17 residues. The germline V and J ends were trimmed by 4 bases and 3 bases, with 18 bases remaining between them. Per the germline V gene, CDR1 is MGHRA and CDR2 is YSYEKL. CDR3 loop: CASSLILDYEYTGELFF. CDR3 coding DNA: TGCGCCAGCAGCCTTATCCTGGACTACGAATACACCGGGGAGCTGTTTTTT.

CDR3 protein: CASSENPPATDTQYF. As DNA, the CDR3 is TGTGCCAGCAGTGAAAATCCTCCAGCCACAGATACGCAGTATTTT. This rearrangement joins TRBV25-1 to TRBJ2-3; D remains ambiguous. With 2 bases removed from V and 2 bases from J, the gap between germline ends came to 11 bases. CDR1 is MGHDK and CDR2 is SYGVNS in the germline V gene. CDR3 length: 15 amino acids.

The rearrangement joins TRBV19 to TRBJ1-2; TRBD1 agrees at 8 bases. CDR1 and CDR2 (germline): LNHDA, SQIVND (reference sequence). The CDR3 extends over 15 amino acids. The J segment lost 0 bases and the V segment lost 5 bases, leaving 5 bases of the junction unmatched. CDR3 sequence (DNA): TGTGCCAGTAGTCCACGGACAGGGCCTAACTATGGCTACACCTTC. Translated, it gives CASSPRTGPNYGYTF.

This chain uses TRBV6-5 with TRBJ1-4; 8 bases fit TRBD1. J was trimmed by 8 bases and V by 2 bases; bases with no gene match: 4. The CDR3 loop spans 14 amino acids. Germline values: CDR1 MNHEY, CDR2 SVGAGI. CDR3 in DNA: TGTGCCAGCAGTTACCAGGGGGCGGGCGAAAAACTGTTTTTT. Translated, it gives CASSYQGAGEKLFF.

This chain uses TRBV9 with TRBJ1-1; TRBD1 might be the D (5 bases). This CDR3 has 14 amino acids. From germline, CDR1 is SGDLS and CDR2 YYNGEE. The ends were cut back, 3 bases at V and 2 bases at J, with 11 bases in the middle. CDR3 protein: CASSASDINTEAFF. The CDR3 coding sequence is TGTGCCAGCAGCGCCTCGGACATAAACACTGAAGCTTTCTTT.